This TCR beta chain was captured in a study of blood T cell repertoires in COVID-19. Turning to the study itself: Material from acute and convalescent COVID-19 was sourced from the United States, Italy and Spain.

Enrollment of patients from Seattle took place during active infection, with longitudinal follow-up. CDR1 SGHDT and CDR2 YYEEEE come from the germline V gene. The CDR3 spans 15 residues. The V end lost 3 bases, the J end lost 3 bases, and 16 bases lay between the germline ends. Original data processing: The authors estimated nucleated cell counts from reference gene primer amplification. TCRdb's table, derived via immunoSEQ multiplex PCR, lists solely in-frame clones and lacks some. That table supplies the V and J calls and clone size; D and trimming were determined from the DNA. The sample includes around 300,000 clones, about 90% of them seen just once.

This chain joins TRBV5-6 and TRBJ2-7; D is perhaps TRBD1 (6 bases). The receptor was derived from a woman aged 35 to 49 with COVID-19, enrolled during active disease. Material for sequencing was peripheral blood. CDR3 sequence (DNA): TGTGCCAGCAGCTACGACAGGCCTGACCTCTACGAGCAGTACTTC. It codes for CASSYDRPDLYEQYF.